These 17 T cell receptor beta chains were sequenced from one sample in a study of glioma-infiltrating T cells after dendritic cell vaccination. Some clones are missing from TCRdb's copy, which holds only in-frame ones; the method was immunoSEQ multiplex PCR. The sample yields 80,000 to 100,000 clones, around three quarters seen once. Sample: blood, taken before dendritic cell vaccination. These receptors were taken from a human donor with glioblastoma.

V gene TRBV7-9 combines with J gene TRBJ2-1; D is possibly TRBD2 (6 bases). V dropped 3 bases and J dropped 3 bases, with 9 bases sitting between them. The CDR3 spans 14 residues. Germline CDR1 reads SEHNR; CDR2 reads FQNEAQ (reference sequence). The CDR3 DNA reads as TGTGCCAGCAGCTTCGGGGGACTCTACAATGAGCAGTTCTTC. It is translated as CASSFGGLYNEQFF.

This chain connects TRBV2 to TRBJ1-2; a possible D gene is TRBD1 (5 bases). Trimming stripped 8 bases from V and 3 bases from J, with 10 bases between. Germline CDR1 reads SNHLY; CDR2 reads FYNNEI. The CDR3 consists of 12 residues. The DNA of the CDR3 is TGTGCCAGCCGACAGCTTGACTATGGCTACACCTTC. Translating gives CASRQLDYGYTF. The full variable domain, its missing parts supplied by reference TRBV2 and TRBJ1-2, is EPEVTQTPSHQVTQMGQEVILRCVPISNHLYFYWYRQILGQKVEFLVSFYNNEISEKSEIFDDQFSVERPDGSNFTLKIRSTKLEDSAMYFCASRQLDYGYTFGSGTRLTVV.

The chain links TRBV1 to TRBJ1-5; the table's D call, TRBD1, was not checked against the DNA. TRBV1 counts as a pseudogene. The CDR3 spans 14 residues. The CDR3 DNA sequence: TGCACCAGCAGCCTGGACAGCATCAATCAGCCCCAGCATTTT. This gives the protein CTSSLDSINQPQHF.

This chain joins TRBV30 and TRBJ1-2, with TRBD1 matching over 9 bases. Germline V lookup: CDR1 GTSNPN, CDR2 SVGIG (reference sequence). The CDR3 runs to 15 residues. The V gene end was trimmed by 4 bases and the J gene end by 2 bases; junction bases not matched to a gene: 8. The CDR3 region has the DNA TGTGCCTGGATGGACAGGGGACCGAGAAACTATGGCTACACCTTC. It specifies CAWMDRGPRNYGYTF.

The chain joins TRBV19 to TRBJ2-1, with D unresolved. The length of the CDR3 is 15 residues. The germline CDR1 and CDR2 sequences are LNHDA and SQIVND (reference sequence). Trimming cost V 5 bases and J 3 bases, with 14 bases left between them. The CDR3 spells CASSALVPNYNEQFF. DNA for the CDR3: TGTGCCAGTAGTGCTCTCGTCCCTAACTACAATGAGCAGTTCTTC.

The V and J genes are TRBV5-1 and TRBJ1-1, with D maybe TRBD1 (5 bases). This CDR3 has 13 residues. CDR1 and CDR2 (germline): SGHRS, YFSETQ. V shed 0 bases and J shed 4 bases, with 7 bases lying between them. The CDR3 DNA follows: TGCGCCAGCAGCTTGGGGACAATCACTGAAGCTTTCTTT. It codes for CASSLGTITEAFF.

The chain joins TRBV27 to TRBJ1-3; weak D call: TRBD1 (5 bases). Germline CDR1 is MNHEY and CDR2 is SMNVEV (reference sequence). This CDR3 comprises 17 residues. V was pared by 5 bases and J by 3 bases, with 20 bases between. CDR3 amino acids: CASSLGVGRQGGNTIYF. The CDR3 coding sequence is TGTGCCAGCAGTCTTGGGGTTGGTAGGCAGGGTGGAAACACCATATATTTT.

V is TRBV15 and J is TRBJ1-1; D gene ambiguous. Looked up from germline, CDR1 is LNHNV and CDR2 is YYDKDF (reference sequence). Deletions cut 3 bases from V and 0 bases from J, with 8 bases between. CDR3 length equals 14 residues. CDR3 DNA: TGTGCCACCAGCAGGGCCACCGTGAACACTGAAGCTTTCTTT. Residues: CATSRATVNTEAFF.

The V call is TRBV5-5, the J call TRBJ1-1, with 7 bases matching TRBD1. The junction had 5 bases not matched to a gene; V was cut back by 3 bases and J by 0 bases. The CDR3 length is 15 residues. Looked up from germline, CDR1 is SGHKS and CDR2 is YYEKEE (reference sequence). In nucleotides, the CDR3 is TGTGCCAGCAGCTACGACAGGGCATTGAACACTGAAGCTTTCTTT. Protein sequence: CASSYDRALNTEAFF.

This chain uses TRBV5-4 with TRBJ2-3, with D possibly being TRBD1 (6 bases). CDR1 SGHNT and CDR2 YYREEE come from the germline V gene (reference sequence). The germline V and J ends were trimmed by 3 bases and 1 base, with 24 bases remaining between them. CDR3 length: 19 residues. CDR3 sequence: CASSSDQVGGGLGTDTQYF. The CDR3 coding sequence is TGTGCCAGCAGCTCGGATCAGGTTGGGGGCGGTCTCGGCACAGATACGCAGTATTTT.

V usage is TRBV7-9 and J usage is TRBJ2-7; TRBD1 matches at 7 bases. The junction had 17 bases not matched to a gene; V was cut back by 2 bases and J by 4 bases. Germline V lookup: CDR1 SEHNR, CDR2 FQNEAQ (reference sequence). This CDR3 comprises 18 residues. The chain's CDR3 is CASSLSGRTGRQFYEQYF. The CDR3, as DNA: TGTGCCAGCAGCTTAAGTGGTCGGACAGGTAGACAATTTTACGAGCAGTACTTC.

Only one count was recorded for this clone. V is TRBV6-5 and J is TRBJ1-4; 7 nucleotides match TRBD1. V lost 6 bases, J lost 8 bases, and 9 bases stayed unmatched. CDR1 is MNHEY, CDR2 SVGAGI, per germline. The length of the CDR3 is 14 residues. The CDR3 coding sequence is TGTGCCAGCAGACGACAGGGTGGACCCGAAAAACTGTTTTTT. Its protein is CASRRQGGPEKLFF.

The J gene is TRBJ2-5, the V gene TRBV9; TRBD2 aligns across 7 bases. CDR3 length: 15 amino acids. V was pared by 2 bases and J by 2 bases, with 6 bases of the junction left unmatched. CDR1 and CDR2 from the germline V gene are SGDLS and YYNGEE. The CDR3 spells CASSVTGAGQETQYF. The CDR3 DNA follows: TGTGCCAGCAGCGTCACGGGAGCGGGACAAGAGACCCAGTACTTC.

The CDR3 sequence: CASRTGTGIETQYF. The CDR3 nucleotides read TGTGCCAGCAGGACCGGGACAGGGATTGAGACCCAGTACTTC. The chain combines TRBV2 with TRBJ2-5, with 9 bases fitting TRBD1. The CDR3 extends over 14 amino acids. Germline V CDR1 and CDR2: SNHLY, FYNNEI. Germline trimming cut 6 bases from V and 5 bases from J; bases unmatched to any gene: 7.

The rearrangement uses TRBV4-1 and TRBJ1-1, with D tentatively TRBD1 (6 bases). This CDR3 is built from 16 residues. Germline V gene sequence: CDR1 MGHRA, CDR2 YSYEKL. With 0 bases removed from V and 4 bases from J, the gap between germline ends came to 15 bases. In nucleotides, the CDR3 is TGCGCCAGCAGCCAAGACCTCGTGGACAGAACCACTGAAGCTTTCTTT. Amino acids: CASSQDLVDRTTEAFF.

The rearrangement uses TRBV4-1 and TRBJ2-3; 10 nucleotides match TRBD2. The CDR3 has 16 amino acids. V was clipped by 3 bases and J by 6 bases; unmatched bases: 9. Per the germline V gene, CDR1 is MGHRA and CDR2 is YSYEKL. This CDR3 is CASSQILRTSGDTQYF. The CDR3 nucleotides read TGCGCCAGCAGCCAGATCCTACGGACTAGCGGCGATACGCAGTATTTT.

The J gene is TRBJ2-5, the V gene TRBV10-3; a possible D gene is TRBD2 (6 bases). Looked up from germline, CDR1 is ENHRY and CDR2 is SYGVKD. V was shortened by 7 bases and J by 11 bases, with 23 bases between the two germline ends. This CDR3 is built from 14 residues. CDR3 sequence: CAIKRDSTSGEQYF. The CDR3, as DNA: TGTGCCATCAAAAGGGACTCTACAAGTGGGGAGCAGTACTTC.